The 29 T cell receptor beta chains below come from one sample, sequenced in a study of shared clonotypes between healthy human individuals. As defined, naive CD8 cells were CD45RO-negative and positively selected for CCR7, with terminally differentiated effector memory CD45RA+ cells excluded. Data came from immunoSEQ multiplex PCR; TCRdb stores just in-frame clones and leaves some out. The sample holds roughly 570,000 clones, roughly 98% seen once. Sequencing used naive CD8+ T cells sorted from blood. All receptors derive from a man aged 25 to 45 in good health.

The chain uses TRBV9 and TRBJ2-3; TRBD2 matches 12 bases. V lost 4 bases to trimming and J lost 2 bases; unmatched junction nucleotides: 8. The germline CDR1 and CDR2 sequences are SGDLS and YYNGEE. The CDR3 is made up of 17 amino acids. DNA for the CDR3: TGTGCCAGCAGCCTAAACGGACTAGCGGGATCCACAGATACGCAGTATTTT. This translates into CASSLNGLAGSTDTQYF.

This rearrangement joins TRBV7-3 to TRBJ1-2; 9 nucleotides agree with TRBD1. CDR1 and CDR2 from the germline V gene are SGHTA and FQGTGA. J lost 7 bases, V lost 4 bases, and 7 bases had no gene match. The CDR3 consists of 14 residues. CDR3 sequence reads: CASSWGQGNAGYTF. In nucleotides, the CDR3 is TGTGCCAGCAGCTGGGGACAGGGTAACGCTGGCTACACCTTC.

V usage is TRBV5-1 and J usage is TRBJ2-1, with TRBD2 as a possible D gene (6 bases). V lost 1 base, J lost 5 bases, and 7 bases lay in between. The CDR3 loop spans 13 amino acids. CDR1 SGHRS and CDR2 YFSETQ come from the germline V gene. CDR3 nucleotides: TGCGCCAGCAGCTTGTGGGGGGACAATGAGCAGTTCTTC. Translating gives CASSLWGDNEQFF.

The V and J genes are TRBV5-8 and TRBJ2-7, with 9 bases fitting TRBD1. The CDR3 length is 14 residues. Germline V gene data show CDR1 as SGHTS and CDR2 as YDEGEE. The V gene end was trimmed by 4 bases and the J gene end by 2 bases; junction bases not matched to a gene: 4. The DNA for the CDR3 is TGTGCCAGCAGCACCGGACAGGGGCCCTACGAGCAGTACTTC. Translation: CASSTGQGPYEQYF.

The CDR3 region is CASSSLTGTSDYEQYF. The CDR3 DNA reads as TGTGCCAGCAGCTCTTTAACCGGGACTAGCGACTACGAGCAGTACTTC. V gene TRBV5-4 combines with J gene TRBJ2-7; TRBD2 aligns across 10 bases. This CDR3 has 16 amino acids. V dropped 3 bases and J dropped 3; count of bases not matched to a gene: 9. Germline assignment: CDR1 SGHNT and CDR2 YYREEE (reference sequence).

The chain combines TRBV27 with TRBJ2-1; weak D call: TRBD1 (5 bases). This CDR3 contains 13 residues. V was shortened by 1 base and J by 13 bases, with 14 bases between the two germline ends. In germline, CDR1 is MNHEY, CDR2 SMNVEV (reference sequence). The CDR3 sequence is CASSLLVGEYQFF. CDR3 nucleotide sequence: TGTGCCAGCAGTTTATTGGTAGGGGAATATCAGTTCTTC.

The rearrangement joins TRBV27 to TRBJ2-5; a possible D gene is TRBD1 (6 bases). The CDR3 is made up of 13 amino acids. V gave up 3 bases and J gave up 7 bases, with 12 bases separating them. Germline V lookup: CDR1 MNHEY, CDR2 SMNVEV (reference sequence). CDR3 DNA: TGTGCCAGCAGTTTGGGGACATTGGCGACCCAGTACTTC. Its translation: CASSLGTLATQYF.

The chain carries TRBV6-5 and TRBJ2-7, with 7 bases identical to TRBD1. The length of the CDR3 is 13 residues. The germline V gene encodes CDR1 MNHEY and CDR2 SVGAGI. Trimming cost V 10 bases and J 3 bases; bases outside gene matches: 9. The CDR3 is CANSQTGYYEQYF. The CDR3, as DNA: TGTGCCAACTCTCAGACAGGGTACTACGAGCAGTACTTC.

This chain links TRBV4-3 with TRBJ2-7; D is undetermined. Deletions cut 1 base from V and 0 bases from J, with 10 bases between. In germline, CDR1 is LGHNA, CDR2 YSLEER. This CDR3 has 15 amino acids. The CDR3 nucleotides are TGCGCCAGCAGCCAAGGCCAGTCGGCCTCCTACGAGCAGTACTTC. It specifies CASSQGQSASYEQYF.

This rearrangement joins TRBV10-3 to TRBJ2-1, with 8 bases that match TRBD2. The CDR3 runs 22 residues. CDR1 and CDR2 (germline): ENHRY, SYGVKD. After removal of 7 bases from V and 2 bases from J, the junction contained 28 bases not matched to a gene. CDR3 sequence (DNA): TGTGCCATCATCTTAGTCCCCCGTTTTAGCGGGATCGGGGGTATTGCCTACAATGAGCAGTTCTTC. Amino acid sequence: CAIILVPRFSGIGGIAYNEQFF.

The chain couples TRBV19 to TRBJ2-1; no clear D gene. CDR3 size: 13 residues. CDR1 is LNHDA and CDR2 is SQIVND in the germline V gene (reference sequence). V lost 1 base to trimming and J lost 4 bases, with 5 bases between them. The CDR3 is CASSIVRYNEQFF. CDR3 nucleotides: TGTGCCAGTAGTATAGTACGGTACAATGAGCAGTTCTTC.

The chain joins TRBV7-8 to TRBJ2-3; 9 bases are a match to TRBD2. The CDR3 runs to 17 residues. Looked up from germline, CDR1 is SGHVS and CDR2 is FQNEAQ. V shed 1 base and J 3 bases; nucleotides not matched to a gene: 8. CDR3 protein: CASSLEVRRGGTDTQYF. The DNA for the CDR3 is TGTGCCAGCAGCTTAGAAGTGCGGCGGGGGGGGACAGATACGCAGTATTTT.

The chain has TRBV27 and TRBJ1-1; D unclear. In germline, CDR1 is MNHEY, CDR2 SMNVEV (reference sequence). The V gene lost 5 bases and the J gene lost 5 bases, with 15 bases spanning the gap. The CDR3 extends over 14 amino acids. The CDR3: CASSPLGGYTEAFF. The CDR3 DNA is TGTGCCAGCAGTCCTCTTGGAGGGTATACTGAAGCTTTCTTT.

On this clone: Germline and junction disagree at one end, which may indicate a read error. Here the CDR3 reads CASSLAVAGYSYNEQFF. CDR3 nucleotides: TGTGCCAGCAGTTTAGCGGTGGCGGGATACTCCTACAATGAGCAGTTCTTC. The chain uses TRBV7-8 and TRBJ2-1; TRBD2 is a possible D gene (6 bases). This CDR3 comprises 17 residues. Germline V CDR1 and CDR2: SGHVS, FQNEAQ.

This chain links TRBV29-1 with TRBJ1-1; tentatively, D is TRBD1 (6 bases). The germline V gene has CDR1 SQVTM and CDR2 ANQGSEA. This CDR3 is built from 13 residues. The V end was cut by 7 bases, the J end by 7 bases, with 19 bases between. The CDR3 nucleotides are TGCAGCGCTGACGGGGGGGACAAACTTGAAGCTTTCTTT. Encoded protein: CSADGGDKLEAFF.

The chain carries TRBV27 and TRBJ2-7, with a tentative D call TRBD1 (5 bases). V was cut by 4 bases and J by 1 base, with 14 bases left in between. CDR3 length equals 15 residues. Germline CDR1 and CDR2: MNHEY and SMNVEV (reference sequence). The CDR3 reads CASSYQGAISYEQYF. CDR3 in DNA: TGTGCCAGCAGTTATCAGGGTGCAATTTCCTACGAGCAGTACTTC.

The rearrangement links TRBV7-8 to TRBJ2-7; possibly TRBD1 for D (5 bases). V was pared by 1 base and J by 4 bases, with 11 bases between. CDR1 is SGHVS and CDR2 is FQNEAQ in the germline V gene. The CDR3 totals 14 residues. The CDR3 DNA is TGTGCCAGCAGCTTAGATAGGGGTCTGTACGAGCAGTACTTC. Translating it yields CASSLDRGLYEQYF.

Only a few counts were recorded for this clone. This chain uses TRBV29-1 with TRBJ2-7; 7 positions match TRBD1. This CDR3 is built from 14 residues. The germline V gene encodes CDR1 SQVTM and CDR2 ANQGSEA. V trimming: 6 bases; J trimming: 3 bases; junction bases outside the gene matches: 11. In DNA form, the CDR3 reads TGCAGCGTCCTTACAGGGGCCGTATTCTACGAGCAGTACTTC. Translated: CSVLTGAVFYEQYF.

The chain joins TRBV7-2 to TRBJ2-7; D gene unclear. CDR1 is SGHTA and CDR2 is FQGNSA in the germline V gene. V lost 4 bases to trimming and J lost 5 bases, with 15 bases between them. The CDR3 covers 14 residues. The CDR3 region is CASSSNSGRNEQYF. CDR3 DNA: TGTGCCAGCAGCTCAAACTCCGGGCGGAACGAGCAGTACTTC.

The chain joins TRBV6-6 to TRBJ1-2; D is unclear. Germline V gene sequence: CDR1 MNHNY, CDR2 SVGAGI (reference sequence). The CDR3 extends over 12 amino acids. Here the CDR3 DNA reads TGTGCACTACGGGAGAAGAACTATGGCTACACCTTC. This gives the protein CALREKNYGYTF.

The rearrangement uses TRBV9 and TRBJ2-4; perhaps TRBD2 as D (5 bases). The germline gives CDR1 SGDLS, CDR2 YYNGEE. The CDR3 is 14 amino acids. Trimming took 4 bases from V and 1 from J, leaving 9 bases between them. CDR3 loop: CASSSGMAKNIQYF. The DNA of the CDR3 is TGTGCCAGCAGCTCGGGGATGGCCAAAAACATTCAGTACTTC.

The chain employs TRBV5-8 and TRBJ1-2; D not certain. Germline CDR1 and CDR2: SGHTS and YDEGEE. V lost 6 bases to trimming and J lost 5 bases, with 2 bases between them. CDR3 length: 9 amino acids. In nucleotides, the CDR3 is TGTGCCAGCAAGTATGGCTACACCTTC. Encoded protein: CASKYGYTF. Using reference TRBV5-8 and TRBJ1-2 for the parts outside the CDR3, the full variable domain is EAGVTQSPTHLIKTRGQQATLRCSPISGHTSVYWYQQALGLGLQFLLWYDEGEERNRGNFPPRFSGRQFPNYSSELNVNALELEDSALYLCASKYGYTFGSGTRLTVV.

The sample holds a few counts of this clone. The chain recombines TRBV18 with TRBJ2-7; a weak D match, TRBD2 (7 bases). V lost 5 bases to trimming and J lost 3 bases, with 14 bases between them. This CDR3 has 14 residues. Germline V gives CDR1 KGHSH, CDR2 LQKENI. This CDR3 is CASSTRGPNYEQYF. The CDR3 coding sequence is TGTGCCAGCTCAACGCGGGGGCCCAACTACGAGCAGTACTTC.

This clone was seen a single time. J is TRBJ2-7 and V is TRBV30; 7 nucleotides agree with TRBD1. The trim removed 4 bases at V and 4 bases at J, leaving 19 bases unmatched. The germline CDR1 and CDR2 sequences are GTSNPN and SVGIG (reference sequence). The CDR3 is 17 amino acids. The DNA for the CDR3 is TGTGCCTGGACGGGCCCACGGGACAGCTTTCTCTTATACGAGCAGTACTTC. Translated: CAWTGPRDSFLLYEQYF.

The chain has TRBV30 and TRBJ1-2; 7 bases map to TRBD1. CDR1 is GTSNPN and CDR2 is SVGIG in the germline V gene (reference sequence). The CDR3 runs 16 residues. V shed 3 bases, J shed 3 bases, and the junction held 13 bases outside the gene matches. CDR3 bases: TGTGCCTGGAGGGGGACAGATAACGTTTTACACTATGGCTACACCTTC. It yields the protein CAWRGTDNVLHYGYTF.

In DNA form, the CDR3 reads TGTGCCAGCAGTTTAGTTGGAGGGACTGACTACGAGCAGTACTTC. Translating gives CASSLVGGTDYEQYF. The V call is TRBV28, the J call TRBJ2-7; TRBD2 is a possible D gene (6 bases). Trimming left V 2 bases short and J 3 bases short, with 14 bases between. Germline V gene sequence: CDR1 MDHEN, CDR2 SYDVKM. The CDR3 is 15 amino acids.

The chain joins TRBV27 to TRBJ1-2; possible D gene TRBD1, 5 bases. Per germline, CDR1 MNHEY and CDR2 SMNVEV (reference sequence). V lost 0 bases and J 5 bases, leaving 10 bases between the germline ends. The CDR3 contains 14 residues. As DNA, the CDR3 is TGTGCCAGCAGTTTATCGGGACGGCTGTATGGCTACACCTTC. It is translated as CASSLSGRLYGYTF.

This clone occurred once. The V and J genes are TRBV9 and TRBJ2-1, with D unclear. Germline-derived CDR1 and CDR2 are SGDLS and YYNGEE. Deletions cut 1 base from V and 9 bases from J, with 8 bases between. CDR3 length: 12 residues. This CDR3 is CASSVSYSEQFF. The DNA of the CDR3 is TGTGCCAGCAGCGTATCATACTCTGAGCAGTTCTTC.

The J gene is TRBJ2-3, the V gene TRBV14, with TRBD2 identical over 7 bases. The CDR3 runs to 15 residues. The V segment lost 0 bases and the J segment 4 bases; nucleotides outside the gene matches: 4. Germline CDR1 reads SGHDN; CDR2 reads FVKESK. Written as DNA, the CDR3 is TGTGCCAGCAGCCAAGACCTAGGGAGGGCAGATACGCAGTATTTT. Translation gives CASSQDLGRADTQYF.